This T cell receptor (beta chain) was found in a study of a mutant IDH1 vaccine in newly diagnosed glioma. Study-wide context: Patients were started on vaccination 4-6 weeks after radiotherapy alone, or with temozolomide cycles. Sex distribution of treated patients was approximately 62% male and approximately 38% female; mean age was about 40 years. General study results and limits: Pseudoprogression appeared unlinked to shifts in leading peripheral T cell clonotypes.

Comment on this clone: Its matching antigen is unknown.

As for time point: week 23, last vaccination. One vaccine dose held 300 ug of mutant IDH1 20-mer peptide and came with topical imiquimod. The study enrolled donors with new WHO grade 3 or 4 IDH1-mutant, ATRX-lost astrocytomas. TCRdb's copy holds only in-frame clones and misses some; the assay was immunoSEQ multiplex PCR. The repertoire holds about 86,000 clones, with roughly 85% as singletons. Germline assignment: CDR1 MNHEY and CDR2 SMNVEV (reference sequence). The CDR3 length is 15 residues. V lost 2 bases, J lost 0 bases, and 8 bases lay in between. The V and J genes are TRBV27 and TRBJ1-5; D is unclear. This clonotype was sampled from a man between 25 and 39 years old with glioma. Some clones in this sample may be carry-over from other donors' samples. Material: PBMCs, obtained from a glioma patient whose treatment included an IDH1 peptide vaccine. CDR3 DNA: TGTGCCAGCAGTTTACGTAGAAATAGCAATCAGCCCCAGCATTTT. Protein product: CASSLRRNSNQPQHF.